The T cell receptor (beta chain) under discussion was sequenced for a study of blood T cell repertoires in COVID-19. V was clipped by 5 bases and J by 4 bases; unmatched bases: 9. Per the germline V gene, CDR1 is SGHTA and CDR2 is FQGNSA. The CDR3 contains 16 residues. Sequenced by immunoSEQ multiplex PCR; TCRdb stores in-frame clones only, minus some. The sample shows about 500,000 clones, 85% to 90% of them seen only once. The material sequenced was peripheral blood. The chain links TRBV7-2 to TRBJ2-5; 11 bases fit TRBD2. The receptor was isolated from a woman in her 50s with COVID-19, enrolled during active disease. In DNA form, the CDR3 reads TGTGCCAGCAGCGTAATAGCGGGGGGGCGAGGAGAGACCCAGTACTTC. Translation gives CASSVIAGGRGETQYF.